This T cell receptor (beta chain) was sequenced during a study of human CD8 memory T cell subsets. General study points: High, similar diversity marked stem-like memory and precursor exhausted T cells but not effector memory cells. Minimal repertoire overlap was seen between stem-like memory T cells and precursor exhausted T cells.

Researchers made TCR beta libraries via UMI-labeled 5' RACE. TCRdb processed the 5' RACE reads again and assigns one entry to each CDR3 protein, with no DNA. The sample holds more than 6,500 distinct CDR3 sequences. CDR3 size: 16 residues. Germline V gene lookup returns CDR1 LGHDT and CDR2 YNNKEL (reference sequence). As to this clonotype: Its antigen remains unknown.

Stem-like memory CD8+ T cells (TSTEM) were CCR7+ PD-1- TIGIT-. Extraction drew RNA from duplicate vials of around 140,000 sorted CD8+ T cells for each subset. Input material: CD8+ stem-like memory T cells (TSCM and TCM) sorted from PBMCs. This sample's subset: stem-like memory CD8 T cells (TSTEM), CCR7+ PD-1- TIGIT-. This chain links TRBV3-1 with TRBJ2-7; TCRdb returns TRBD1, unconfirmable since there is no DNA. The receptor was derived from a human donor in good health. The CDR3 sequence is CASSHTPGQGSYEQYF.